This TCR beta chain was sequenced in a study of patients and donors after allogeneic stem cell transplantation. MiXCR was run by TCRdb on the RT-PCR reads, yielding one entry per CDR3 protein. The data hold about 230,000 distinct CDR3 sequences, with over 12% observed a single time. The CDR3 runs to 17 residues. The V and J ends lost 4 bases and 5 bases, in that order; junction bases with no gene match: 8. Germline loops: CDR1 SGHRS, CDR2 YFSETQ. Sequenced input: blood, either unsorted or a sorted T cell fraction (not recorded which). The chain has TRBV5-1 and TRBJ2-2, with 13 bases aligning to TRBD2. This sequence was found in a human donor who was either an allogeneic HSCT recipient or a stem cell or donor lymphocyte infusion donor (not recorded which). It is not recorded whose cells these are; they may come from a transplant donor. CDR3 sequence: CASSPRTSGSGTGELFF. In nucleotides, the CDR3 is TGCGCCAGCAGCCCACGGACTAGCGGGAGCGGTACCGGGGAGCTGTTTTTT. Drawing the rest from reference TRBV5-1 and TRBJ2-2, the complete variable domain is KAGVTQTPRYLIKTRGQQVTLSCSPISGHRSVSWYQQTPGQGLQFLFEYFSETQRNKGNFPGRFSGRQFSNSRSEMNVSTLELGDSALYLCASSPRTSGSGTGELFFGEGSRLTVL.